The 20 T cell receptor beta chains presented below share a single source sample, sequenced in a study of cytomegalovirus exposure and HLA in healthy donors (dated by TCRdb to 2016 to 2017). The library came from the immunoSEQ multiplex PCR assay. For the multiplex PCR, a mixture combining 60 forward primers for TCR Vbeta segments and 13 reverse primers for TCR Jbeta segments was used. The table comes from immuneACCESS by way of TCRdb, which keeps in-frame sequences with V and J called. Part of the clones is missing from these tables; in studies checked, under half for an unresolved V gene and the rest for unknown reasons. Across this sample there are about 93,000 clones, with 78% seen only once. The ten biggest clones cover roughly 3% of the sample. The sample consisted of PBMCs. The receptors shown here come from a woman aged 40-49 years in good health and CMV-seronegative.

The V gene is TRBV6-6, the J gene TRBJ1-1; D not resolved. Looked up from germline, CDR1 is MNHNY and CDR2 is SVGAGI (reference sequence). The germline V and J ends were trimmed by 6 bases and 0 bases, with 8 bases remaining between them. The CDR3 runs 13 residues. CDR3 region: CASRLEMNTEAFF. As DNA, the CDR3 is TGTGCCAGCAGACTAGAAATGAACACTGAAGCTTTCTTT.

This clone was recorded once. V gene TRBV4-1 combines with J gene TRBJ2-1, with a weak D call TRBD2 (5 bases). The CDR3 spans 16 residues. Deletions cut 2 bases from V and 4 bases from J, with 15 bases between. Germline V gene data show CDR1 as MGHRA and CDR2 as YSYEKL. CDR3 protein: CASSQRAGLGYNEQFF. Here the CDR3 DNA reads TGCGCCAGCAGCCAAAGGGCGGGCCTGGGGTACAATGAGCAGTTCTTC.

This clone showed up just once. The V gene is TRBV7-5, the J gene TRBJ2-1; the table's D call, TRBD2, has no DNA check behind it. TRBV7-5 is a documented pseudogene. The CDR3 consists of 21 residues. The CDR3 protein is CVRSPILRGSGNASSYNEQFF. DNA of the CDR3: TGTGTCAGAAGCCCCATTCTCCGGGGTAGCGGAAATGCAAGCTCCTACAATGAGCAGTTCTTC.

Only one count was recorded for this clone. The chain has TRBV27 and TRBJ1-6; a possible D gene is TRBD1 (5 bases). Germline V CDR1 and CDR2: MNHEY, SMNVEV (reference sequence). This CDR3 spans 15 amino acids. V dropped 5 bases and J dropped 5 bases, with 13 bases sitting between them. The CDR3 DNA follows: TGTGCCAGCAGTCTGACAGATAGGAATAATTCACCCCTCCACTTT. It codes for CASSLTDRNNSPLHF.

The chain combines TRBV4-2 with TRBJ2-5; D is ambiguous. The V end was cut by 3 bases, the J end by 5 bases, with 16 bases between. Per germline, CDR1 LGHNA and CDR2 YNFKEQ. The CDR3 is 15 residues long. The CDR3 DNA reads as TGTGCCAGCAGCCAGTCCCCTAGAGGCGGTGAGACCCAGTACTTC. Translation gives CASSQSPRGGETQYF.

This clone has just one count. The rearrangement uses TRBV15 and TRBJ1-5, with 11 positions matching TRBD1. CDR3 length: 17 residues. V lost 1 base to trimming and J lost 6 bases; unmatched junction nucleotides: 8. CDR1 is LNHNV and CDR2 is YYDKDF in the germline V gene (reference sequence). The CDR3 DNA is TGTGCCACCAGCAGAGGCCGGGACAGGGGGGCTGGTCAGCCCCAGCATTTT. Residues: CATSRGRDRGAGQPQHF.

V and J are TRBV7-9 and TRBJ2-1, with D possibly matching TRBD2 (5 bases). The CDR3 spans 15 residues. Germline assignment: CDR1 SEHNR and CDR2 FQNEAQ (reference sequence). Trimming cost V 8 bases and J 0 bases, with 14 bases left between them. As DNA, the CDR3 is TGTGCCAGCGATTTAACGGGGATCTCCTACAATGAGCAGTTCTTC. As protein: CASDLTGISYNEQFF.

In regard to this clone: Compared with germline, one end of the junction differs, possibly owing to a read error. The gene calls are TRBV7-9 and TRBJ1-1; no clear D. Looked up from germline, CDR1 is SEHNR and CDR2 is FQNEAQ (reference sequence). The CDR3 covers 17 residues. The CDR3 loop reads CSSSSRTRTTGDTEAFF. CDR3 in DNA: TGTTCCAGCAGCTCTAGGACGCGAACCACCGGGGACACTGAAGCTTTCTTT.

This chain connects TRBV27 to TRBJ1-1, with D perhaps matching TRBD1 (6 bases). CDR3 length: 15 amino acids. V lost 7 bases and J lost 3, with 18 bases in between. Germline loops: CDR1 MNHEY, CDR2 SMNVEV (reference sequence). The CDR3 DNA sequence: TGTGCCAGCACCCAGAGGGGGTATGGAGACACTGAAGCTTTCTTT. Encoded protein: CASTQRGYGDTEAFF.

This chain connects TRBV5-1 to TRBJ1-4; D possibly corresponds to TRBD1 (6 bases). This CDR3 contains 13 residues. The V gene's germline CDR1 is SGHRS and CDR2 YFSETQ. Trimming pared 4 bases from V and 6 bases from J, leaving 10 bases between. The CDR3 region has the DNA TGCGCCAGCAGCCCGGACAGTTATGAAAAACTGTTTTTT. It specifies CASSPDSYEKLFF.

The chain is built from TRBV6-6 and TRBJ2-7; the D gene is possibly TRBD2 (5 bases). V lost 8 bases to trimming and J lost 3 bases, with 17 bases between them. CDR1 is MNHNY and CDR2 is SVGAGI in the germline V gene (reference sequence). The CDR3 loop spans 14 amino acids. The CDR3 spells CASSAGSPNYEQYF. The DNA for the CDR3 is TGTGCCAGCTCAGCTGGGAGTCCCAACTACGAGCAGTACTTC.

Details on this clone: The junction shows a germline mismatch at one end, possibly a read error. CDR3 sequence (DNA): TGTTCCAGCACCCCACGAGGGGGGGCAGTTAACACCGGGGAGCTGTTTTTT. Its protein product is CSSTPRGGAVNTGELFF. The chain employs TRBV7-9 and TRBJ2-2; tentative D call: TRBD2 (7 bases). CDR3 length: 17 residues. The germline V gene encodes CDR1 SEHNR and CDR2 FQNEAQ (reference sequence). The entire variable domain, with the rest obtained from reference TRBV7-9 and TRBJ2-2, is as follows: DTGVSQNPRHKITKRGQNVTFRCDPISEHNRLYWYRQTLGQGPEFLTYFQNEAQLEKSRLLSDRFSAERPKGSFSTLEIQRTEQGDSAMYLCSSTPRGGAVNTGELFFGEGSRLTVL.

The table lists this clone with a count of one. The CDR3 DNA reads TGTGCCAGCAGCTCGACAGGGCAGAAAAACATTCAGTACTTC. This gives the protein CASSSTGQKNIQYF. V and J are TRBV7-2 and TRBJ2-4; 7 nucleotides line up with TRBD1. V lost 4 bases to trimming and J lost 4 bases; unmatched junction nucleotides: 4. CDR1 is SGHTA and CDR2 is FQGNSA in the germline V gene. The CDR3 sequence is 14 residues long.

The rearrangement joins TRBV30 to TRBJ2-1, with 10 bases fitting TRBD2. This CDR3 comprises 15 residues. The V and J ends lost 3 bases and 0 bases, in that order; junction bases with no gene match: 2. Germline CDR1 reads GTSNPN; CDR2 reads SVGIG (reference sequence). CDR3 coding DNA: TGTGCCTGGAGCCCTAGCGGGAGCTCCTACAATGAGCAGTTCTTC. Protein product: CAWSPSGSSYNEQFF.

This clone has a single count. The V and J genes are TRBV27 and TRBJ2-7; 10 nucleotides agree with TRBD2. The CDR3 consists of 16 residues. CDR1 is MNHEY and CDR2 is SMNVEV in the germline V gene (reference sequence). V shed 4 bases, J shed 2 bases, and the junction held 8 bases outside the gene matches. CDR3 bases: TGTGCCAGCAGTTCGTCAGCGGGAGGGCCCACCTACGAGCAGTACTTC. Protein product: CASSSSAGGPTYEQYF.

The chain couples TRBV10-3 to TRBJ2-7, with no clear D. Germline V gene lookup returns CDR1 ENHRY and CDR2 SYGVKD. This CDR3 has 13 residues. V lost 0 bases and J 7 bases, leaving 10 bases between the germline ends. The DNA of the CDR3 is TGTGCCATCAGTGAGTCCCTCCTACGTGAGCAGTACTTC. Residues: CAISESLLREQYF.

The chain has TRBV7-9 and TRBJ2-7; the match to TRBD2 covers 7 bases. The CDR3 spans 15 residues. V lost 2 bases and J lost 5; bases outside the gene matches: 9. Germline V gives CDR1 SEHNR, CDR2 FQNEAQ (reference sequence). This chain's CDR3 is CASSLHSSGRNEQYF. CDR3 in DNA: TGTGCCAGCAGCTTACATTCTAGCGGCCGCAACGAGCAGTACTTC.

The chain couples TRBV6-4 to TRBJ2-3; 10 positions agree with TRBD2. CDR3 length equals 15 residues. Per the germline V gene, CDR1 is MRHNA and CDR2 is SNTAGT. The V gene end was trimmed by 5 bases and the J gene end by 0 bases; junction bases not matched to a gene: 2. The CDR3 nucleotides read TGTGCCAGCAGTCAGACTAGCGGGAGCACAGATACGCAGTATTTT. Translated, it gives CASSQTSGSTDTQYF.

This clone was observed once. This chain connects TRBV11-1 to TRBJ2-1; 8 bases fit TRBD1. CDR1 SGHAT and CDR2 FQDESV come from the germline V gene (reference sequence). The CDR3 contains 15 residues. Germline trimming cut 2 bases from V and 3 bases from J; bases unmatched to any gene: 3. CDR3 sequence: CASSLTGGFYNEQFF. The CDR3 DNA reads as TGTGCCAGCAGCTTAACAGGGGGATTCTACAATGAGCAGTTCTTC.

The chain has TRBV27 and TRBJ1-1; TRBD1 matches at 7 bases. Unmatched junction bases numbered 14, after V lost 4 bases and J lost 3 bases. CDR3 length: 17 amino acids. Germline V lookup: CDR1 MNHEY, CDR2 SMNVEV (reference sequence). Written as DNA, the CDR3 is TGTGCCAGCAGTTCGAGACAGGGAGGCGGATTGGACACTGAAGCTTTCTTT. Protein product: CASSSRQGGGLDTEAFF.